The T cell receptor beta chain under discussion was sequenced for a study of early T cells in non-severe SARS-CoV-2 infection. This clonotype was seen many times. J lost 7 bases, V lost 4 bases, and 7 bases had no gene match. Germline V gene lookup returns CDR1 MDHEN and CDR2 SYDVKM. CDR3 length equals 15 residues. Each single cDNA molecule received a unique molecular identifier. Each CDR3 protein gets one entry after TCRdb re-called the 5' RACE reads with MiXCR. The profile shows tens of thousands of distinct CDR3 sequences, around 6.4% of them singletons. The gene calls are TRBV28 and TRBJ1-5, with 10 bases fitting TRBD1. The sequenced sample was whole blood, obtained at baseline. This TCR derives from an adult who was a healthcare worker with PCR-confirmed SARS-CoV-2 infection or an uninfected control (not recorded which). The CDR3 region has the DNA TGTGCCAGCAGTTCGGGACAGGGGTTCGGGCAGCCCCAGCATTTT. Protein sequence: CASSSGQGFGQPQHF.